This T cell receptor (beta chain) was sequenced in a study of blood T cell repertoires in COVID-19. At the level of the study: PBMCs, B-cell-depleted T cells, or T cells were the source of the cDNA or gDNA that made up the material.

As handled by the study authors: Reference gene primer amplification yielded estimated nucleated cell counts. TCRdb keeps only in-frame clones here, not all; method: immunoSEQ multiplex PCR. That table gives V, J and clone size, and the DNA gave D and trimming. Of 84,000 or so clones in the sample, around 78% were seen once. There are a few counts of this clone. Germline V gives CDR1 SGHNT, CDR2 YYREEE (reference sequence). V was pared by 5 bases and J by 5 bases, with 8 bases of the junction left unmatched. There are 16 residues in the CDR3. Sequenced material: peripheral blood. This clonotype originated in a man aged 55 to 70 with COVID-19, enrolled during active disease. The rearrangement links TRBV5-4 to TRBJ2-1; 12 bases align to TRBD2. This CDR3 is CASSDLAGGLNNEQFF. The CDR3 DNA sequence: TGTGCCAGCAGTGACCTAGCGGGAGGGCTGAACAATGAGCAGTTCTTC. The full variable domain, rest sourced from reference TRBV5-4 and TRBJ2-1, is ETGVTQSPTHLIKTRGQQVTLRCSSQSGHNTVSWYQQALGQGPQFIFQYYREEENGRGNFPPRFSGLQFPNYSSELNVNALELDDSALYLCASSDLAGGLNNEQFFGPGTRLTVL.